The 26 T cell receptor beta chains in this list originate from one sample, sequenced in a study of regulatory T cells in long-lasting Graves disease (dated by TCRdb to about 2021). The library was obtained by multiplex PCR. The sequencer listed for this sample is Illumina HiSeq 4000. iRepertoire HTBI primers and Arm-PCR amplification of CDR3 regions were used to construct TCR beta libraries. TCRdb trimmed the raw reads at Q25, called clones with MiXCR and kept productive beta chains. Entries that share a CDR3 protein sequence are merged under the most common genes and DNA. This sample comprises about 430,000 distinct CDR3 sequences, 15% of them detected only once. The leading ten clones occupy 7.8% of the sample. This sample's time point label indicates: newly diagnosed GD, antithyroid drugs for less than 3 months. RNA was extracted from PBMCs in TRIzol for both TCR sequencing and RNA sequencing. This sample was shared with a second study, whose subject was T cells in Graves' hyperthyroidism and ophthalmopathy.

This sample comprised peripheral blood mononuclear cells (PBMCs), obtained at new diagnosis, from a patient treated with antithyroid drugs. All receptors derive from a middle-aged woman with Graves disease. Donor details come from another sample of the same person, matched by shared clones.

This clonotype was recorded many times. J is TRBJ1-2 and V is TRBV3-1, with unresolved D. The germline V gene has CDR1 LGHDT and CDR2 YNNKEL (reference sequence). The V end was cut by 2 bases, the J end by 4 bases, with 11 bases between. The CDR3 has 14 amino acids. As DNA, the CDR3 is TGTGCCAGCAGCCAATTCGGGCCAGCCTATGGCTACACCTTC. Protein: CASSQFGPAYGYTF.

The CDR3 here is CASSVGGQGENYGYTF. CDR3 nucleotides: TGTGCCAGCAGCGTAGGGGGACAGGGAGAAAACTATGGCTACACCTTC. The chain employs TRBV9 and TRBJ1-2, with TRBD1 identical over 9 bases. Per the germline V gene, CDR1 is SGDLS and CDR2 is YYNGEE. V was clipped by 0 bases and J by 2 bases; unmatched bases: 5. The CDR3 is 16 amino acids.

This rearrangement joins TRBV28 to TRBJ2-3; 9 bases map to TRBD1. Trimming took 7 bases from V and 5 from J; bases not matched to a gene: 4. This CDR3 is 13 amino acids long. Germline CDR1 MDHEN, CDR2 SYDVKM. The DNA for the CDR3 is TGTGCCAGCAACGACAGGGGGGTAGATACGCAGTATTTT. It codes for CASNDRGVDTQYF.

This clonotype was observed at least ten times. V and J are TRBV7-2 and TRBJ2-7; TRBD1 is a possible D gene (6 bases). Between the trimmed V and J ends, which lost 1 base and 3 bases, there was a span of 13 bases. Germline V gives CDR1 SGHTA, CDR2 FQGNSA. The CDR3 contains 15 residues. The CDR3 reads CASSLEAGDVYEQYF. The CDR3 region has the DNA TGTGCCAGCAGCTTAGAGGCAGGGGATGTCTACGAGCAGTACTTC.

This clonotype was found a few times. The chain carries TRBV19 and TRBJ2-7; TRBD2 matches 12 bases. The CDR3 is made up of 15 amino acids. Germline CDR1 and CDR2: LNHDA and SQIVND (reference sequence). The J segment lost 2 bases and the V segment lost 6 bases, leaving 5 bases of the junction unmatched. The CDR3 sequence is CASRGTSGSPYEQYF. For the CDR3, the DNA is TGTGCCAGTAGGGGGACTAGCGGGTCCCCCTACGAGCAGTACTTC. The full variable domain, rest sourced from reference TRBV19 and TRBJ2-7, is DGGITQSPKYLFRKEGQNVTLSCEQNLNHDAMYWYRQDPGQGLRLIYYSQIVNDFQKGDIAEGYSVSREKKESFPLTVTSAQKNPTAFYLCASRGTSGSPYEQYFGPGTRLTVT.

In regard to this clonotype: A single base is all that separates this from a far larger clone, so a read error is likely. V is TRBV12-3 or TRBV12-4 and J is TRBJ2-1; D remains ambiguous. The DNA end lines up better with TRBJ2-5; the J call may be wrong. CDR3 size: 15 residues. The CDR3 spells CASTRVAFSWETQYF. DNA of the CDR3: TGTGCCAGCACCCGGGTCGCGTTTTCCTGGGAGACCCAGTACTTC.

This chain connects TRBV5-6 to TRBJ1-1; TRBD1 matches at 10 bases. J was trimmed by 5 bases and V by 4 bases; bases with no gene match: 11. CDR3 length: 16 amino acids. Germline CDR1 and CDR2: SGHDT and YYEEEE. CDR3 protein: CASSQRLMDRGTEAFF. In DNA, the CDR3 is TGTGCCAGCAGCCAAAGATTGATGGACAGGGGGACTGAAGCTTTCTTT.

The table lists this clonotype with many counts. The V and J genes are TRBV11-2 and TRBJ2-7; D unclear. Germline CDR1 SGHAT, CDR2 FQNNGV. Trimming took 2 bases from V and 0 from J, leaving 20 bases between them. The CDR3 length is 18 residues. This CDR3 is CASSLSPPPGGNSYEQYF. In DNA, the CDR3 is TGTGCCAGCAGCTTAAGTCCACCCCCGGGCGGAAACTCCTACGAGCAGTACTTC.

There are many counts of this clonotype. The chain has TRBV2 and TRBJ2-7, with 9 bases aligning to TRBD1. The CDR3 length is 16 residues. Germline CDR1 is SNHLY and CDR2 is FYNNEI. V lost 5 bases, J lost 2 bases, and 10 bases stayed unmatched. CDR3 nucleotides: TGTGCCAGCAGTCCAGGACAGGGGACGGCGCCCTACGAGCAGTACTTC. This translates into CASSPGQGTAPYEQYF.

V and J are TRBV5-5 and TRBJ1-1, with no clear D. V lost 2 bases to trimming and J lost 0 bases, with 8 bases between them. The CDR3 is 14 amino acids. Germline V gene sequence: CDR1 SGHKS, CDR2 YYEKEE (reference sequence). The CDR3 DNA reads TGTGCCAGCAGCTTTCACACCTTGAACACTGAAGCTTTCTTT. Its translation: CASSFHTLNTEAFF.

This clonotype was picked up many times. This sequence joins TRBV29-1 and TRBJ1-1, with 7 positions matching TRBD1. CDR3 length equals 15 residues. V gave up 6 bases and J gave up 0 bases; unmatched junction bases: 10. The germline V gene encodes CDR1 SQVTM and CDR2 ANQGSEA. The CDR3 sequence is CSVIPGQTMNTEAFF. The DNA for the CDR3 is TGCAGCGTCATTCCGGGACAGACCATGAACACTGAAGCTTTCTTT.

This chain joins TRBV29-1 and TRBJ2-7; D remains ambiguous. Looked up from germline, CDR1 is SQVTM and CDR2 is ANQGSEA. The CDR3 length is 12 residues. Trimming took off 5 bases at V and 1 base at J, with 9 bases between the two ends. The CDR3 loop reads CSVLKDSYEQYF. The CDR3 bases are TGCAGCGTTCTAAAGGATTCCTACGAGCAGTACTTC.

This clonotype occurred many times. V gene TRBV28 combines with J gene TRBJ1-1; no definite D call. Germline-derived CDR1 and CDR2 are MDHEN and SYDVKM. V was pared by 7 bases and J by 4 bases, with 16 bases between. The CDR3 spans 14 residues. The CDR3: CASTQRGETTEAFF. The CDR3 bases are TGTGCCAGCACCCAACGAGGTGAAACCACTGAAGCTTTCTTT.

The chain is built from TRBV19 and TRBJ1-5, with D unresolved. V lost 3 bases and J lost 0, with 9 bases in between. Germline-derived CDR1 and CDR2 are LNHDA and SQIVND (reference sequence). This CDR3 has 15 amino acids. CDR3 protein: CASSITDYSNQPQHF. DNA for the CDR3: TGTGCCAGTAGTATCACAGACTATAGCAATCAGCCCCAGCATTTT.

This clonotype has just a few counts. The J gene is TRBJ2-4, the V gene TRBV5-8; D perhaps matches TRBD1 (5 bases). Between the trimmed V and J ends, which lost 4 bases and 2 bases, there was a span of 13 bases. The CDR3 consists of 15 residues. CDR1 is SGHTS, CDR2 YDEGEE, per germline. The CDR3 protein is CASSQDTLPKNIQYF. For the CDR3, the DNA is TGTGCCAGCAGCCAGGACACCCTTCCCAAAAACATTCAGTACTTC. The whole variable domain, filled in from reference TRBV5-8 and TRBJ2-4, reads EAGVTQSPTHLIKTRGQQATLRCSPISGHTSVYWYQQALGLGLQFLLWYDEGEERNRGNFPPRFSGRQFPNYSSELNVNALELEDSALYLCASSQDTLPKNIQYFGAGTRLSVL.

Many counts were recorded for this clonotype. Here the CDR3 DNA reads TGTGCCAGCAGTCCCCGGGAGGCGGGCTATGGCTACACCTTC. Translated: CASSPREAGYGYTF. The J gene is TRBJ1-2, the V gene TRBV27; unclear D gene. Trimming cost V 5 bases and J 4 bases, with 14 bases left between them. The CDR3 is 14 residues long. Germline V gives CDR1 MNHEY, CDR2 SMNVEV (reference sequence).

This clonotype was found many times. This rearrangement joins TRBV11-3 to TRBJ2-2, with TRBD2 matching 10 bases. CDR1 is SGHNT, CDR2 YENEEA, per germline. This CDR3 comprises 17 residues. The J segment lost 5 bases and the V segment lost 1 base, leaving 7 bases of the junction unmatched. CDR3 loop: CASSLGLAGVRTGELFF. CDR3 nucleotides: TGTGCCAGCAGCTTAGGTCTAGCGGGAGTAAGGACCGGGGAGCTGTTTTTT.

This clonotype was seen many times. V gene TRBV29-1 combines with J gene TRBJ2-7, with 10 bases aligning to TRBD2. After removal of 5 bases from V and 4 bases from J, the junction contained 5 bases not matched to a gene. Per germline, CDR1 SQVTM and CDR2 ANQGSEA. The CDR3 consists of 13 residues. The CDR3 DNA is TGCAGCGTTCGGACTAGCGGCCCTTACGAGCAGTACTTC. This sequence encodes CSVRTSGPYEQYF.

The genes are TRBV29-1 and TRBJ2-2; D remains unclear. V was trimmed by 5 bases and J by 6 bases, leaving 7 bases between them. The CDR3 is 11 residues long. Germline CDR1 is SQVTM and CDR2 is ANQGSEA. The DNA of the CDR3 is TGCAGCGTTCGTAAAGCCGGGGAGCTGTTTTTT. Its protein is CSVRKAGELFF.

This clonotype was seen ten or more times. Written as DNA, the CDR3 is TGTGCCAGCAGGGAACAGGGAAGGCAAGAGACCCAGTACTTC. Translation: CASREQGRQETQYF. This chain joins TRBV28 and TRBJ2-5, with D possibly matching TRBD1 (6 bases). Germline assignment: CDR1 MDHEN and CDR2 SYDVKM. Trimming pared 6 bases from V and 2 bases from J, leaving 13 bases between. The CDR3 loop spans 14 amino acids.

This chain links TRBV19 with TRBJ1-1; 8 nucleotides align to TRBD1. CDR3 size: 16 residues. Germline V CDR1 and CDR2: LNHDA, SQIVND (reference sequence). The V segment lost 7 bases and the J segment 0 bases; nucleotides outside the gene matches: 10. DNA for the CDR3: TGTGCCAGTATCCCCCGGACAGGGAGCATGAACACTGAAGCTTTCTTT. Amino acid sequence: CASIPRTGSMNTEAFF. Full variable domain (outside the CDR3, taken from reference TRBV19 and TRBJ1-1): DGGITQSPKYLFRKEGQNVTLSCEQNLNHDAMYWYRQDPGQGLRLIYYSQIVNDFQKGDIAEGYSVSREKKESFPLTVTSAQKNPTAFYLCASIPRTGSMNTEAFFGQGTRLTVV.

This clonotype was seen ten or more times. V gene TRBV5-6 combines with J gene TRBJ2-5; perhaps TRBD2 as D (6 bases). The germline V gene encodes CDR1 SGHDT and CDR2 YYEEEE. Trimming removed 4 bases at V and 5 bases at J, with 15 bases between. The CDR3 is 14 residues long. The CDR3 is CASSPGLRAETQYF. The CDR3 DNA reads as TGTGCCAGCAGCCCGGGACTCCGGGCTGAGACCCAGTACTTC.

CDR3 loop: CASSLAHGTDYGYTF. CDR3 nucleotides: TGTGCCAGCAGCTTAGCGCACGGGACAGACTATGGCTACACCTTC. The chain joins TRBV7-2 to TRBJ1-2; TRBD1 aligns across 7 bases. This CDR3 is 15 amino acids long. V was pared by 0 bases and J by 3 bases, with 4 bases of the junction left unmatched. The germline V gene has CDR1 SGHTA and CDR2 FQGNSA.

In its sample, this clonotype was seen many times. The DNA of the CDR3 is TGTGCCAGTAGTATCCGGACTAGCGTAAACTCCTACGAGCAGTACTTC. Amino acid sequence: CASSIRTSVNSYEQYF. J is TRBJ2-7 and V is TRBV19; TRBD2 aligns across 9 bases. The germline CDR1 and CDR2 sequences are LNHDA and SQIVND (reference sequence). The trim removed 3 bases at V and 0 bases at J, leaving 6 bases unmatched. This CDR3 is 16 amino acids long.

This clonotype has ten or more counts. The V and J genes are TRBV12-3 or TRBV12-4 and TRBJ1-2; TRBD1 agrees at 7 bases. CDR3 length equals 15 residues. V shed 5 bases and J 2 bases; nucleotides not matched to a gene: 8. The CDR3 protein is CASSTPGTANYGYTF. CDR3 DNA: TGTGCCAGCAGTACGCCCGGGACAGCCAACTATGGCTACACCTTC.

This clonotype has a count of ten or more. This chain connects TRBV6-2 or TRBV6-3 to TRBJ2-7; 7 nucleotides align to TRBD1. There are 12 residues in the CDR3. The trim removed 7 bases at V and 7 bases at J, leaving 7 bases unmatched. Germline V gene data show CDR1 as MNHEY and CDR2 as SVGEGT. CDR3 coding DNA: TGTGCCAGCACCTCCGACAGGGATGAGCAGTACTTC. It yields the protein CASTSDRDEQYF.